This T cell receptor beta chain was sequenced in a study of blood T cells in healthy people across ages. Peripheral blood samples of 7.5 to 10 milliliters were drawn from each donor. The CDR3 is 16 amino acids. V gave up 4 bases and J gave up 0 bases, with 17 bases separating them. The V gene's germline CDR1 is SGHRS and CDR2 YFSETQ. With regard to this clonotype: What it recognizes is unknown.

Study-level results: The study lacked donor CMV status, which possibly confounded expanded clonotype changes. Investigators treated diversity estimates from one million T cells as underestimates.

A second PCR, run for about 7 to 11 cycles, used a sample-barcoded 5' primer plus a J-beta primer mix. Each CDR3 protein gets one entry after TCRdb re-called the 5' RACE reads with MiXCR. The table lists approximately 690,000 distinct CDR3 sequences, around 54% of them singletons. This rearrangement joins TRBV5-1 to TRBJ2-7, with D possibly matching TRBD1 (6 bases). The TCR originated in a man in his 60s in good health. The sample consisted of blood. The CDR3 sequence: CASSPGQPRSSYEQYF. Here the CDR3 DNA reads TGCGCCAGCAGCCCTGGACAGCCCAGGAGCTCCTACGAGCAGTACTTC.